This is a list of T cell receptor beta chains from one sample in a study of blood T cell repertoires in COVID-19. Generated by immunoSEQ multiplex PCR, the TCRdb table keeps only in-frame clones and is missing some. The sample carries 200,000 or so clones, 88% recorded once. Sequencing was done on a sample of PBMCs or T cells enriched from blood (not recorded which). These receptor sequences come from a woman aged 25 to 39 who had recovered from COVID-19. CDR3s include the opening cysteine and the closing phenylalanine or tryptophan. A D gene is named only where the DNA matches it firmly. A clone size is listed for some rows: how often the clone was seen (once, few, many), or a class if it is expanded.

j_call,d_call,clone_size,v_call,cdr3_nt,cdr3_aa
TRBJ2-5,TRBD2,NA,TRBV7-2,TGTGCCAGCAGCTTAGTCGGCACTAAAGCGGGGGAGACCCAGTACTTC,CASSLVGTKAGETQYF
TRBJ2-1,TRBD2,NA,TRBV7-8,TGTGCCAGCAGCAAGTGGAGCGGGGGGGCCCCCAATGAGCAGTTCTTC,CASSKWSGGAPNEQFF
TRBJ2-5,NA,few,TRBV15,TGTGCCACCAGCACCTCCCAAGAGACCCAGTACTTC,CATSTSQETQYF
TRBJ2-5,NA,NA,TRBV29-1,TGCAGCGTTGGCAAGATACAGGGTGAGACCCAGTACTTC,CSVGKIQGETQYF
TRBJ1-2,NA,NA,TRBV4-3,TGCGCCAGCAGCCCCTCAACAGGGTATGGCTACACCTTC,CASSPSTGYGYTF
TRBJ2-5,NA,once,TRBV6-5,TGTGCCAGCAGAAGGACAGATCGCCAAGAGACCCAGTACTTC,CASRRTDRQETQYF
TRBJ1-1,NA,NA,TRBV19,TGTGCCAGTAGTGTATACAGGGAAACTGAAGCTTTCTTT,CASSVYRETEAFF
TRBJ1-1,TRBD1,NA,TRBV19,TGTGCCAGTAGTCCGGGACAGCGAGATGCTTTCTTT,CASSPGQRDAFF
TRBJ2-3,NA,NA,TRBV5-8,TGTGCCAGCAGGACTATTCTCGGGATCGATACGCAGTATTTT,CASRTILGIDTQYF
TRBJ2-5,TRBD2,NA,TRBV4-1,TGCGCCAGCAGCCAAGTGCTAGCGGGGGTGGAGACCCAGTACTTC,CASSQVLAGVETQYF
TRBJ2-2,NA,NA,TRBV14,TGTGCCAGCAGCCCTATGACACCCGTCACCGGGGAGCTGTTTTTT,CASSPMTPVTGELFF
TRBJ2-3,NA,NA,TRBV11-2,TGTGCCAGCAGCTTAGGGTTGCTACCCGATACGCAGTATTTT,CASSLGLLPDTQYF
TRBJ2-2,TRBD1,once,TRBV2,TGTGCCAGCAGTACTCAGGGGGCCGACACCGGGGAGCTGTTTTTT,CASSTQGADTGELFF
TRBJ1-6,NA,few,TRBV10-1,TGCGCCAGCATAACACAGTCACCCCTCCACTTT,CASITQSPLHF
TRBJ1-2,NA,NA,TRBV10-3,TGTGCCATCAGTGGGAGGAGGGATAGTGATTCTGGTGGCTACACCTTC,CAISGRRDSDSGGYTF
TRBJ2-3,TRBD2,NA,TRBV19,TGTGCCAGTAGTTTGGGGGGGAGGACAGATACGCAGTATTTT,CASSLGGRTDTQYF
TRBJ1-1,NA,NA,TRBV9,TGTGCCAGCAGCCTTGGGGAGGGGTCGGGCACTGAAGCTTTCTTT,CASSLGEGSGTEAFF
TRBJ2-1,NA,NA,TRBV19,TGTGCCAGTAGTATGGCGGTAAGGACTCACCATGAGCAGTTCTTC,CASSMAVRTHHEQFF
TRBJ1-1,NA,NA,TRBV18,TGTGCCAGCTCACCAAATAACAGAATCATGAACACTGAAGCTTTCTTT,CASSPNNRIMNTEAFF
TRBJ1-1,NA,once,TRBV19,TGTGCCAGTAGTAAGGTGATCACAGGGTGGGCTTTCTTT,CASSKVITGWAFF
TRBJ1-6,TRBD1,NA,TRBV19,TGTGCCAGTAGTAGTGGACAGGGTTATTCACCCCTCCACTTT,CASSSGQGYSPLHF
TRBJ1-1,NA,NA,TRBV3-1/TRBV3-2,TGTGCCAGCAGCCATCTGGGCCCCTCTGAAGCTTTCTTT,CASSHLGPSEAFF
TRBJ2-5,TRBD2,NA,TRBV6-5,TGTGCCAGCAGTTACTACGGCGGGGGGAGGGCCCAGTACTTC,CASSYYGGGRAQYF
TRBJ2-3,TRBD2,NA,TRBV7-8,TGTGCCAGCAGCTTCACTCTAGCGGGGACACGCACAGATACGCAGTATTTT,CASSFTLAGTRTDTQYF
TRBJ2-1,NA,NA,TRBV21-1,TGTGCCAGCAGCAAAGGACAGCGCCGATCCTACAATGAGCAGTTCTTC,CASSKGQRRSYNEQFF
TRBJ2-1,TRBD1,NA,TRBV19,TGTGCCAGTAGTCCCCCCGGGACAGGGGACAATGAGCAGTTCTTC,CASSPPGTGDNEQFF
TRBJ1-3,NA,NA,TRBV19,TGTGCCAGTAGTATATATCCCGAAATATCCGGGGGCTCTGGAAACACCATATATTTT,CASSIYPEISGGSGNTIYF
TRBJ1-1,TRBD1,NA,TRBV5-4,TGTGCCAGCAGCTTGGGGGGGACAGTGCCCACTGAAGCTTTCTTT,CASSLGGTVPTEAFF
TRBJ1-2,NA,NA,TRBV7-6,TGTGCCAGCAGTCCCATGGGGGCAGGGAACTATGGCTACACCTTC,CASSPMGAGNYGYTF
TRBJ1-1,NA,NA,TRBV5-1,TGCGCCAGCAGCTTGGAACGCTCCGGGGGGGTGAACACTGAAGCTTTCTTT,CASSLERSGGVNTEAFF
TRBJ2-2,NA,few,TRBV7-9,TGTGCCAGCAGCTCTAGCTCCTGGGGTCCCACCGGGGAGCTGTTTTTT,CASSSSSWGPTGELFF
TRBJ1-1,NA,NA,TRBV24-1,TGTGCCACCGGAAGAGCACCGGGATCTATGAACACTGAAGCTTTCTTT,CATGRAPGSMNTEAFF
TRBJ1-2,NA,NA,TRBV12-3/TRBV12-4,TGTGCCAGCAGTTTCGAGGACTATGGCTACACCTTC,CASSFEDYGYTF
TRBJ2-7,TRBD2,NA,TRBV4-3,TGCGCCAGCAGCCCTAGGATGGGGGGGTACGAGCAGTACTTC,CASSPRMGGYEQYF
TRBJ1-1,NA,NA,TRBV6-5,TGTGCCAGCAGGTTACAAGGGGCCACTGAAGCTTTCTTT,CASRLQGATEAFF
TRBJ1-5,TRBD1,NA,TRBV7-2,TGTGCCAGCAGCTCTTGGGACAGGGTTGATCAGCCCCAGCATTTT,CASSSWDRVDQPQHF
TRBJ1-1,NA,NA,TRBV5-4,TGTGCCAGCAGAATTGACAGACACACTGAAGCTTTCTTT,CASRIDRHTEAFF